The clone carrying this T cell receptor beta chain turned up a few times. Antigen unknown. The CDR3 length is 15 residues. V gave up 1 base and J gave up 6 bases, with 13 bases separating them. Germline V gives CDR1 LGHNA, CDR2 YNFKEQ. This sample was included in a study of early T cells in non-severe SARS-CoV-2 infection. Regarding the study as a whole: Matches to VDJdb favored anti-spike CD8 responses and missed private and CD4 specificities.

Each single cDNA molecule received a unique molecular identifier. Via MiXCR, TCRdb re-called the 5' RACE reads, giving one row per CDR3 protein. In the table there are 20,000 to 30,000 distinct CDR3 sequences, about 4.5% of which are singletons. This receptor was obtained from an adult who was a healthcare worker with PCR-confirmed SARS-CoV-2 infection or an uninfected control (not recorded which). J is TRBJ1-5 and V is TRBV4-2, with TRBD1 as a possible D gene (5 bases). The sample consisted of whole blood. DNA for the CDR3: TGTGCCAGCAGCCAAGTTGGTGAAGGGACTCAGCCCCAGCATTTT. Encoded protein: CASSQVGEGTQPQHF.